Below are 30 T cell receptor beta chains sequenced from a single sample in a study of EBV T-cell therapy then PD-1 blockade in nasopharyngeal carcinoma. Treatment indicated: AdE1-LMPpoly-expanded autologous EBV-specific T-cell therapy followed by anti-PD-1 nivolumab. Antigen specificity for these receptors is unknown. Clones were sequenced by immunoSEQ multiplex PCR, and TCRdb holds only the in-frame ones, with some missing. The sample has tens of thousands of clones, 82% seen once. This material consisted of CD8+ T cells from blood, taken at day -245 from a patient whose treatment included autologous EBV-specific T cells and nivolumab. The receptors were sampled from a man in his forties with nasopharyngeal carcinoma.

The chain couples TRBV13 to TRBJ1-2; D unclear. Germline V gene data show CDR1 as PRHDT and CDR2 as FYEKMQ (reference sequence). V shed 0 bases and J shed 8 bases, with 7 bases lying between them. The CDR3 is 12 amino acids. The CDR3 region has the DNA TGTGCCAGCAGCTTAGGAGAGGGAGGCTACACCTTC. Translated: CASSLGEGGYTF.

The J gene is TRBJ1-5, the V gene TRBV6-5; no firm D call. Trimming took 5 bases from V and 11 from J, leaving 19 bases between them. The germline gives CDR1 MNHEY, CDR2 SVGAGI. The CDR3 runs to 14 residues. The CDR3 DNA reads TGTGCCAGCAGTACCAGGACGGCGAGTAGTTCCCAGCATTTT. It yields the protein CASSTRTASSSQHF.

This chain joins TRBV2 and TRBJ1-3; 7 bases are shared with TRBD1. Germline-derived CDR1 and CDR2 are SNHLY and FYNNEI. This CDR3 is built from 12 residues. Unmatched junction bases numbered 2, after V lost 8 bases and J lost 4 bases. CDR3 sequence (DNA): TGTGCCAGCGACAGGGTGGGAAACACCATATATTTT. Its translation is CASDRVGNTIYF.

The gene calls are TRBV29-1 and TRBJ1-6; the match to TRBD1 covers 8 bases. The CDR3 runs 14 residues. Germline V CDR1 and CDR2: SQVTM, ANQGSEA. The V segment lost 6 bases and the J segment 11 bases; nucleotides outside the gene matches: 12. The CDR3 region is CSVGTVAGGPPLHF. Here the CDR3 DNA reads TGCAGCGTGGGAACGGTGGCAGGGGGCCCACCCCTCCACTTT.

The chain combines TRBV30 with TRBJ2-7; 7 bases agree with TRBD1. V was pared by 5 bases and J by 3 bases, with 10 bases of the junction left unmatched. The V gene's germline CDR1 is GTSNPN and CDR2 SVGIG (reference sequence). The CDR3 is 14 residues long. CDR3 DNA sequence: TGTGCCTGGCGTGGGACAGAGAAGTTCTACGAGCAGTACTTC. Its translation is CAWRGTEKFYEQYF.

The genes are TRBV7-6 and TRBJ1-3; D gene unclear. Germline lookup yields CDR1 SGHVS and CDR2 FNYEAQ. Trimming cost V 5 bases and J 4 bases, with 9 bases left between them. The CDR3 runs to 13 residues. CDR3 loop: CASSLDRGNTIYF. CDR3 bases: TGTGCCAGCAGCCTCGATAGGGGAAACACCATATATTTT.

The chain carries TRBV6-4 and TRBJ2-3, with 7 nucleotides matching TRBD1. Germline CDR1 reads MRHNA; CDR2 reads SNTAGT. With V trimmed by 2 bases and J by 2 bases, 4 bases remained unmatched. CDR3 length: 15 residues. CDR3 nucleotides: TGTGCCAGCAGTGACGGGACAGCCTCCACAGATACGCAGTATTTT. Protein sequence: CASSDGTASTDTQYF.

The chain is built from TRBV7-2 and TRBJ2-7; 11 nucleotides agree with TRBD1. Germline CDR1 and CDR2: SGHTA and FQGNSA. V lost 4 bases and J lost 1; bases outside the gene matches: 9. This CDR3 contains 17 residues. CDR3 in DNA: TGTGCCAGCAGCTCAGACTTCCGGGACAGGGGGTCCTACGAGCAGTACTTC. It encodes CASSSDFRDRGSYEQYF.

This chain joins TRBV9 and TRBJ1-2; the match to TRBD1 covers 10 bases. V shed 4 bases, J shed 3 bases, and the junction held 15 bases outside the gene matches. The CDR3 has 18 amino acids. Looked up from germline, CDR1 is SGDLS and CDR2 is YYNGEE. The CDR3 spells CASSSSPRTGGLDYGYTF. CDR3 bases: TGTGCCAGCAGCTCGAGCCCGAGGACAGGGGGACTTGACTATGGCTACACCTTC.

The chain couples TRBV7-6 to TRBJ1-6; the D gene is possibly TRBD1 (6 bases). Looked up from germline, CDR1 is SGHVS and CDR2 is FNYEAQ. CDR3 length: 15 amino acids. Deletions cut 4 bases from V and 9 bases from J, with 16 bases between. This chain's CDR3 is CASSSGQLRGSPLHF. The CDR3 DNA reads TGTGCCAGCAGCTCCGGACAGCTCAGGGGTTCACCCCTCCACTTT.

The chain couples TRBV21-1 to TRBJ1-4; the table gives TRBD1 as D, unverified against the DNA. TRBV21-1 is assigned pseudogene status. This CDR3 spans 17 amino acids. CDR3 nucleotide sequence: TGTGCCAGCAGCAAAGCGCTTTTCGACAGGGCTAATGAAAAACTGTTTTTT. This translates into CASSKALFDRANEKLFF.

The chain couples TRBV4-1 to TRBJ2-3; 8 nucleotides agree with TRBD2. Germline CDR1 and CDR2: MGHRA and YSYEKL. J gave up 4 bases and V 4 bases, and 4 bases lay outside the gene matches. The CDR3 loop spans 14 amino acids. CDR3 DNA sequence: TGCGCCAGCAGCCCAAGCGGGGGACCAGATACGCAGTATTTT. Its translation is CASSPSGGPDTQYF.

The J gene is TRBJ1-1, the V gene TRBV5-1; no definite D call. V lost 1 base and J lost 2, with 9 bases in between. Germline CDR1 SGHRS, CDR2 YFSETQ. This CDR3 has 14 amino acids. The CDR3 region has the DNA TGCGCCAGCAGCTTGAGGTGGAGTAACACTGAAGCTTTCTTT. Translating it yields CASSLRWSNTEAFF.

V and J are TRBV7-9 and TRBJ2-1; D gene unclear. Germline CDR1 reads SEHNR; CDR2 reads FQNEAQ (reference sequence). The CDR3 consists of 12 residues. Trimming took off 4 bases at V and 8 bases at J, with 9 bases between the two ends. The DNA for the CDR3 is TGTGCCAGCAGCTCACCTAAGGATGAGCAGTTCTTC. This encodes CASSSPKDEQFF.

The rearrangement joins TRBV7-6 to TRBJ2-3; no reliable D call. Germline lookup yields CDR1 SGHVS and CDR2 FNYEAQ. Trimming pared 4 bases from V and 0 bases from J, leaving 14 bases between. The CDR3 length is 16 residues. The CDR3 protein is CASSSDTLDSTDTQYF. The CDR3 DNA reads TGTGCCAGCAGCTCAGACACCCTCGATAGCACAGATACGCAGTATTTT.

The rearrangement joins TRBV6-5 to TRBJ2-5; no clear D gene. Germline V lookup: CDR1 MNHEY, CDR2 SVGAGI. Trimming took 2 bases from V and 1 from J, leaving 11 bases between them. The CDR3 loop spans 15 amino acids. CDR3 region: CASSYALPSQETQYF. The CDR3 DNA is TGTGCCAGCAGTTACGCCCTGCCGTCCCAAGAGACCCAGTACTTC.

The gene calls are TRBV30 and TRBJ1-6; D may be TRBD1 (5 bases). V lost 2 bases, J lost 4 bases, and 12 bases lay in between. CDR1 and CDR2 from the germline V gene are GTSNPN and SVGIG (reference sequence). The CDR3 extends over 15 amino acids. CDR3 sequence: CAWSYTGLYNSPLHF. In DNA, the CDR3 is TGTGCCTGGAGTTACACGGGACTTTATAATTCACCCCTCCACTTT.

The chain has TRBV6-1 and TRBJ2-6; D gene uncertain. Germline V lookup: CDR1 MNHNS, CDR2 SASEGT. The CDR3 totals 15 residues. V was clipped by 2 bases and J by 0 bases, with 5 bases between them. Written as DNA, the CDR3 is TGTGCCAGCAGTGAACACAGCTCTGGGGCCAACGTCCTGACTTTC. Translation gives CASSEHSSGANVLTF.

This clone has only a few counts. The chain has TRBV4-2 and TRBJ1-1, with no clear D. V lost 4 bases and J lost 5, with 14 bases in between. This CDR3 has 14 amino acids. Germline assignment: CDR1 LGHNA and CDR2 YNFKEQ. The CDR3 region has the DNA TGTGCCAGCAGCCTCCGCCCAGGTCGGACTGAAGCTTTCTTT. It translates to CASSLRPGRTEAFF.

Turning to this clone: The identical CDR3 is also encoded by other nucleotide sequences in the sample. CDR3 DNA: TGTGCCAGCAGCTTGGTGGGGATGATAAGGGAGACCCAGTACTTC. Encoded protein: CASSLVGMIRETQYF. This chain joins TRBV7-9 and TRBJ2-5; unclear D gene. The germline CDR1 and CDR2 sequences are SEHNR and FQNEAQ (reference sequence). Between the trimmed V and J ends, which lost 3 bases and 5 bases, there was a span of 16 bases. The CDR3 covers 15 residues. The complete variable domain, with remaining parts taken from reference TRBV7-9 and TRBJ2-5, reads DTGVSQNPRHKITKRGQNVTFRCDPISEHNRLYWYRQTLGQGPEFLTYFQNEAQLEKSRLLSDRFSAERPKGSFSTLEIQRTEQGDSAMYLCASSLVGMIRETQYFGPGTRLLVL.

The CDR3 DNA is TGTGCCAGCACCAACGGAGTAGCGGGGGTGTACCAAGAGACCCAGTACTTC. It encodes CASTNGVAGVYQETQYF. This rearrangement joins TRBV7-6 to TRBJ2-5, with 9 bases identical to TRBD2. Germline lookup yields CDR1 SGHVS and CDR2 FNYEAQ. The V and J ends lost 7 bases and 0 bases, in that order; junction bases with no gene match: 12. The CDR3 sequence is 17 residues long.

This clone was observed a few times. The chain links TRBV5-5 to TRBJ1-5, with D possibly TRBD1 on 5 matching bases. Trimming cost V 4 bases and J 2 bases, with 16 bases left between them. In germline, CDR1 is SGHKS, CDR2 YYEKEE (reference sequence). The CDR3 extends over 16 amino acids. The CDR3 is CASSPRAGVGNQPQHF. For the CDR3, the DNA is TGTGCCAGCAGCCCAAGGGCGGGGGTAGGCAATCAGCCCCAGCATTTT.

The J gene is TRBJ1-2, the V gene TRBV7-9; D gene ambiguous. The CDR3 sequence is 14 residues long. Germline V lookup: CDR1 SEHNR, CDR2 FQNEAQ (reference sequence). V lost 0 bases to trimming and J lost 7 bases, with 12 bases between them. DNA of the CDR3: TGTGCCAGCAGCTTAGCTTTCCCCCTTGGTGGCTACACCTTC. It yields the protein CASSLAFPLGGYTF. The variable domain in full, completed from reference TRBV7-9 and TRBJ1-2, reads DTGVSQNPRHKITKRGQNVTFRCDPISEHNRLYWYRQTLGQGPEFLTYFQNEAQLEKSRLLSDRFSAERPKGSFSTLEIQRTEQGDSAMYLCASSLAFPLGGYTFGSGTRLTVV.

The CDR3 DNA reads TGTGCCAGCAGTGAGGAAGCGGGGGGGCAGGCAGATACGCAGTATTTT. Translating it yields CASSEEAGGQADTQYF. This rearrangement joins TRBV6-4 to TRBJ2-3; the match to TRBD2 covers 10 bases. The germline V gene has CDR1 MRHNA and CDR2 SNTAGT. This CDR3 has 16 amino acids. J gave up 4 bases and V 3 bases, and 7 bases lay outside the gene matches.

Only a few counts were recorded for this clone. CDR3 sequence (DNA): TGTGCCACCAGTGATTTAGCGACAGAAAGTGAAAAACTGTTTTTT. Translated, it gives CATSDLATESEKLFF. This chain connects TRBV24-1 to TRBJ1-4; a possible D gene is TRBD1 (5 bases). Germline CDR1 is KGHDR and CDR2 is SFDVKD. The CDR3 spans 15 residues. Trimming shortened V by 1 base and J by 7 bases, and 12 bases separated the two germline ends.

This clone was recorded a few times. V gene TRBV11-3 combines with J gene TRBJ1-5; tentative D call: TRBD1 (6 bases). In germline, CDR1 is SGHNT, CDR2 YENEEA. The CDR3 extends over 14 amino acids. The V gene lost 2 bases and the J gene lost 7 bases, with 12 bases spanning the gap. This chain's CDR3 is CASSLIRGEQPQHF. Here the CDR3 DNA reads TGTGCCAGCAGCTTAATCAGGGGTGAACAGCCCCAGCATTTT.

The CDR3: CASRRLGASLHGYTF. In DNA, the CDR3 is TGTGCCAGCAGGCGGTTGGGGGCCTCACTTCATGGCTACACCTTC. The V call is TRBV27, the J call TRBJ1-2; D is perhaps TRBD1 (6 bases). This CDR3 contains 15 residues. Germline CDR1 reads MNHEY; CDR2 reads SMNVEV (reference sequence). Trimming stripped 6 bases from V and 6 bases from J, with 20 bases between.

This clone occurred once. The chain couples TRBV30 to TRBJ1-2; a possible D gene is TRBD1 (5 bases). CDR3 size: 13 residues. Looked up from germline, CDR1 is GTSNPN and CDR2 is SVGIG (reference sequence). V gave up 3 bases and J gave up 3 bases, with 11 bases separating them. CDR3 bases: TGTGCCTGGAGATTCCAGGGAGACTATGGCTACACCTTC. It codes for CAWRFQGDYGYTF. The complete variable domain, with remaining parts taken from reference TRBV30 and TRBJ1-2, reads SQTIHQWPATLVQPVGSPLSLECTVEGTSNPNLYWYRQAAGRGLQLLFYSVGIGQISSEVPQNLSASRPQDRQFILSSKKLLLSDSGFYLCAWRFQGDYGYTFGSGTRLTVV.

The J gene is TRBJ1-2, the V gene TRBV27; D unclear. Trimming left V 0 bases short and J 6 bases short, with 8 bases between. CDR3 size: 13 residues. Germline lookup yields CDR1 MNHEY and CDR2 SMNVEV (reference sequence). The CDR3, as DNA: TGTGCCAGCAGTTTATCTGCCACCAATGGCTACACCTTC. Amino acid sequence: CASSLSATNGYTF.

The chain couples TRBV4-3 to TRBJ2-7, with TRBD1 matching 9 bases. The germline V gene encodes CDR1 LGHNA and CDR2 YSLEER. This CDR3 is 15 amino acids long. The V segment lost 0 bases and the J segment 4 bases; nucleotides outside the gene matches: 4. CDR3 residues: CASSQDLGQGYEQYF. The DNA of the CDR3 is TGCGCCAGCAGCCAAGATTTGGGACAGGGTTACGAGCAGTACTTC.